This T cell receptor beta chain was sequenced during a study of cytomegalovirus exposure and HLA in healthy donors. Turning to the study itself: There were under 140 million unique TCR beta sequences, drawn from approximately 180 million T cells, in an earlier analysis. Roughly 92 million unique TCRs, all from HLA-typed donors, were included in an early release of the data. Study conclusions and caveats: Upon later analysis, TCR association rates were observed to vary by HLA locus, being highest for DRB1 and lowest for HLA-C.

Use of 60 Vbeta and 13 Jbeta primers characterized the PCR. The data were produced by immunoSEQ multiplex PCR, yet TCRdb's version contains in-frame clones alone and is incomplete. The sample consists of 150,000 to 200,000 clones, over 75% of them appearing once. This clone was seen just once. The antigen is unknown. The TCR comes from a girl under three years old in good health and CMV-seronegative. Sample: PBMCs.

The CDR3 protein is CASSQDGAGASYNEQFF. The DNA for the CDR3 is TGCGCCAGCAGCCAAGACGGGGCGGGGGCTTCCTACAATGAGCAGTTCTTC. The chain is built from TRBV4-1 and TRBJ2-1; possible D gene TRBD2, 7 bases. This CDR3 region has 17 residues. Between the trimmed V and J ends, which lost 0 bases and 1 base, there was a span of 13 bases. Germline V gene lookup returns CDR1 MGHRA and CDR2 YSYEKL.